This TCR beta chain was sequenced in a study of graft-versus-host responses after intestinal transplantation. Study information: Every one of the recipients received anti-thymocyte globulin induction and afterwards took tacrolimus and steroids for 3 to 4 years. Study observations and caveats: Marrow from the recipient contained GvH clones, some of which had appeared first in ileum or blood.

There are 13 residues in the CDR3. Trimming stripped 5 bases from V and 8 bases from J, with 12 bases between. Germline V gene sequence: CDR1 SGHAT, CDR2 FQNNGV. Concerning this clone: Its antigen is not identified.

Clones were read by immunoSEQ multiplex PCR, and TCRdb kept only the in-frame ones, dropping some. This sample has 90,000 to 95,000 clones, with 75% to 95% found just once. The clonotype comes from a human donor who received an intestinal transplant. The chain joins TRBV11-2 to TRBJ1-4, with no clear D. Sequenced here: unstimulated CD8+ T cells sorted from spleen or lymph node cells, sampled before intestinal transplant. Here the CDR3 reads CASSQHQWEKLFF. CDR3 bases: TGTGCCAGCAGCCAACACCAGTGGGAAAAACTGTTTTTT.